The clone carrying this T cell receptor (beta chain) was seen repeatedly, ten times or more. The target antigen is unknown. This sample is part of a study of beta chain features in type 1 diabetes. In the study overall: Cell yields, gender and age were comparable in patients and healthy donors.

Points from the study as a whole: Compared to healthy donors, patients appeared to have naive, central memory and Treg TCRB repertoires that were more alike.

What was sequenced were expressed TCRB transcripts, since all of the isolated RNA had been reverse transcribed. Libraries were prepared by immunoSEQ multiplex PCR; TCRdb keeps only in-frame clonotypes and omits some of them. This table has about 240,000 clones, 25% to 35% appearing once. The sequenced material came from central memory CD4+ T cells from blood. The clonotype comes from a man aged 30-40 years in good health.

In DNA, the CDR3 is TGTGCCAGCAGCTCCTCCGGGGCCCACATCGCACCAGATACGCAGTATTTT. Translated: CASSSSGAHIAPDTQYF. The chain joins TRBV7-2 to TRBJ2-3; either TRBD1 or TRBD2 may supply D (5 bases each). The length of the CDR3 is 17 residues. The germline V gene encodes CDR1 SGHTA and CDR2 FQGNSA. V was cut by 4 bases and J by 4 bases, with 21 bases left in between.